The next 15 T cell receptor beta chains were all read from a single sample in a study of cytomegalovirus exposure and HLA in healthy donors. 13 Jbeta primers and 60 Vbeta primers were used for the PCR. This table comes from immunoSEQ multiplex PCR, and its TCRdb copy is limited to in-frame clones, with some not included. The table lists some 130,000 clones, more than 75% of them singletons, with about 2.2% in the top ten. Sequencing input: PBMCs. Receptors were obtained from a man aged 25-45 years in good health and CMV-seronegative.

The chain uses TRBV5-1 and TRBJ1-1; tentatively, D is TRBD1 (5 bases). The CDR3 loop spans 15 amino acids. Germline lookup yields CDR1 SGHRS and CDR2 YFSETQ. V was pared by 4 bases and J by 2 bases, with 15 bases between. As DNA, the CDR3 is TGCGCCAGCAGCCTTCAGGGAAACCCCAACACTGAAGCTTTCTTT. It yields the protein CASSLQGNPNTEAFF. Using reference TRBV5-1 and TRBJ1-1 for the parts outside the CDR3, the full variable domain is KAGVTQTPRYLIKTRGQQVTLSCSPISGHRSVSWYQQTPGQGLQFLFEYFSETQRNKGNFPGRFSGRQFSNSRSEMNVSTLELGDSALYLCASSLQGNPNTEAFFGQGTRLTVV.

V is TRBV7-8 and J is TRBJ2-1; D is perhaps TRBD1 (5 bases). Germline V lookup: CDR1 SGHVS, CDR2 FQNEAQ. The CDR3 runs to 16 residues. The V end lost 2 bases, the J end lost 0 bases, and 11 bases lay between the germline ends. CDR3 region: CASSLNQGSSYNEQFF. In nucleotides, the CDR3 is TGTGCCAGCAGCTTAAATCAGGGAAGCTCCTACAATGAGCAGTTCTTC.

V gene TRBV27 combines with J gene TRBJ2-5; TRBD2 aligns across 8 bases. The CDR3 loop spans 15 amino acids. V gave up 4 bases and J gave up 0 bases; unmatched junction bases: 4. In germline, CDR1 is MNHEY, CDR2 SMNVEV (reference sequence). This chain's CDR3 is CASSWTSSYQETQYF. The CDR3 DNA reads as TGTGCCAGCAGTTGGACTAGCTCGTACCAAGAGACCCAGTACTTC.

V usage is TRBV29-1 and J usage is TRBJ2-7, with D unclear. The germline V gene has CDR1 SQVTM and CDR2 ANQGSEA. Deletions cut 4 bases from V and 6 bases from J, with 7 bases between. This CDR3 region has 10 residues. CDR3 coding DNA: TGCAGCGTTGTCACCGGCGAGCAGTACTTC. Amino acids: CSVVTGEQYF.

The chain joins TRBV30 to TRBJ1-5; D perhaps matches TRBD1 (5 bases). CDR1 is GTSNPN and CDR2 is SVGIG in the germline V gene (reference sequence). The germline V and J ends were trimmed by 2 bases and 10 bases, with 12 bases remaining between them. This CDR3 is 12 amino acids long. As DNA, the CDR3 is TGTGCCTGGAGTTTAGTGGGGGGACCCCAGCATTTT. As protein: CAWSLVGGPQHF.

The J gene is TRBJ1-1, the V gene TRBV6-5; D may be TRBD1 (5 bases). Germline lookup yields CDR1 MNHEY and CDR2 SVGAGI. The germline V and J ends were trimmed by 7 bases and 7 bases, with 10 bases remaining between them. The CDR3 is 11 residues long. The CDR3: CASTRGFEAFF. CDR3 bases: TGTGCCAGCACACGGGGGTTTGAAGCTTTCTTT.

This clone was observed a handful of times. The chain uses TRBV18 and TRBJ2-1, with D maybe TRBD2 (6 bases). Trimming took off 4 bases at V and 3 bases at J, with 10 bases between the two ends. CDR1 and CDR2 from the germline V gene are KGHSH and LQKENI. This CDR3 is built from 14 residues. CDR3 in DNA: TGTGCCAGCTCACTTGGAGGGGTCTACAATGAGCAGTTCTTC. Its translation: CASSLGGVYNEQFF.

This clone was seen a handful of times. The CDR3 here is CASSVVAGGLAETQYF. The CDR3 nucleotides are TGTGCCAGCAGCGTAGTGGCGGGAGGGCTCGCGGAGACCCAGTACTTC. This chain links TRBV9 with TRBJ2-5, with 9 bases lining up with TRBD2. Per the germline V gene, CDR1 is SGDLS and CDR2 is YYNGEE. With V trimmed by 0 bases and J by 5 bases, 8 bases remained unmatched. The CDR3 runs to 16 residues.

The V gene is TRBV30, the J gene TRBJ1-2; possible D gene TRBD1, 6 bases. Germline CDR1 GTSNPN, CDR2 SVGIG (reference sequence). This CDR3 region has 14 residues. The V end was cut by 2 bases, the J end by 3 bases, with 13 bases between. Here the CDR3 DNA reads TGTGCCTGGAGTATAGTCGGACAGCACTATGGCTACACCTTC. Its protein is CAWSIVGQHYGYTF.

The chain employs TRBV19 and TRBJ2-1; 9 positions match TRBD2. This CDR3 has 18 amino acids. V was pared by 3 bases and J by 3 bases, with 12 bases of the junction left unmatched. Germline assignment: CDR1 LNHDA and CDR2 SQIVND (reference sequence). The CDR3 protein is CASSIWAGGPPGYNEQFF. In DNA, the CDR3 is TGTGCCAGTAGTATTTGGGCGGGAGGGCCGCCGGGCTACAATGAGCAGTTCTTC. The full variable domain, completed using reference TRBV19 and TRBJ2-1, is DGGITQSPKYLFRKEGQNVTLSCEQNLNHDAMYWYRQDPGQGLRLIYYSQIVNDFQKGDIAEGYSVSREKKESFPLTVTSAQKNPTAFYLCASSIWAGGPPGYNEQFFGPGTRLTVL.

The CDR3 DNA is TGTGCCACCAGCAGAGATAGGTCGGGAGAACTGCGTTATGGGCAGTACTTC. Translating it yields CATSRDRSGELRYGQYF. The chain employs TRBV15 and TRBJ2-7, with D perhaps matching TRBD2 (6 bases). The ends were cut back, 0 bases at V and 9 bases at J, with 24 bases in the middle. Germline CDR1 reads LNHNV; CDR2 reads YYDKDF (reference sequence). This CDR3 is built from 17 residues.

Concerning this clone itself: The sample carries other DNA sequences with the same CDR3. The V and J genes are TRBV29-1 and TRBJ2-3, with D possibly being TRBD2 (6 bases). The CDR3 is 12 residues long. V lost 6 bases and J 2 bases, leaving 9 bases between the germline ends. In germline, CDR1 is SQVTM, CDR2 ANQGSEA. Here the CDR3 reads CSVSGSTDTQYF. The CDR3 DNA reads TGCAGCGTCAGCGGGTCCACAGATACGCAGTATTTT.

The chain uses TRBV5-4 and TRBJ2-1, with unresolved D. Germline lookup yields CDR1 SGHNT and CDR2 YYREEE (reference sequence). This CDR3 spans 14 amino acids. With 4 bases removed from V and 1 base from J, the gap between germline ends came to 9 bases. Here the CDR3 DNA reads TGTGCCAGCAGCCATCCTACTTCCTACAATGAGCAGTTCTTC. Amino acids: CASSHPTSYNEQFF. The full variable domain, completed using reference TRBV5-4 and TRBJ2-1, is ETGVTQSPTHLIKTRGQQVTLRCSSQSGHNTVSWYQQALGQGPQFIFQYYREEENGRGNFPPRFSGLQFPNYSSELNVNALELDDSALYLCASSHPTSYNEQFFGPGTRLTVL.

This CDR3 reads CASSLEGVGNEQFF. DNA for the CDR3: TGTGCCAGCAGCTTAGAAGGGGTGGGGAATGAGCAGTTCTTC. The V gene is TRBV11-3, the J gene TRBJ2-1; D perhaps matches TRBD1 (5 bases). V was shortened by 0 bases and J by 7 bases, with 10 bases between the two germline ends. Germline V lookup: CDR1 SGHNT, CDR2 YENEEA. This CDR3 is 14 amino acids long.

DNA for the CDR3: TGTGCCAGCAGTCTGACCGACAGGGGCTATGGCTACACCTTC. Encoded protein: CASSLTDRGYGYTF. This rearrangement joins TRBV28 to TRBJ1-2; TRBD1 aligns across 8 bases. V gave up 5 bases and J gave up 4 bases; unmatched junction bases: 6. The CDR3 spans 14 residues. Looked up from germline, CDR1 is MDHEN and CDR2 is SYDVKM.